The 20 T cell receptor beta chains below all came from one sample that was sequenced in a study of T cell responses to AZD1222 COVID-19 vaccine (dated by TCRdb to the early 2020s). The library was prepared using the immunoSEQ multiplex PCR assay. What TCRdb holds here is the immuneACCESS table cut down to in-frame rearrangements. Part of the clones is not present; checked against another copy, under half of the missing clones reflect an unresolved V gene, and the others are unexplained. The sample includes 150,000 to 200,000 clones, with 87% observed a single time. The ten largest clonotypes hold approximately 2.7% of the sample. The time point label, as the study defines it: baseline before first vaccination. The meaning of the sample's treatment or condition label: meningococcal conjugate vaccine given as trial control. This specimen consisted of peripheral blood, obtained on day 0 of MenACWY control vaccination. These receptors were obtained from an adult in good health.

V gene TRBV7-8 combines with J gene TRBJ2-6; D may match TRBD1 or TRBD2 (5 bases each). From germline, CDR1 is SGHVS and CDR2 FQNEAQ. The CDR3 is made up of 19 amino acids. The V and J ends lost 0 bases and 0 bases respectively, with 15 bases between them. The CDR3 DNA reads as TGTGCCAGCAGCTTAGCGAGAGGGGAAGCCTACTCTGGGGCCAACGTCCTGACTTTC. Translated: CASSLARGEAYSGANVLTF.

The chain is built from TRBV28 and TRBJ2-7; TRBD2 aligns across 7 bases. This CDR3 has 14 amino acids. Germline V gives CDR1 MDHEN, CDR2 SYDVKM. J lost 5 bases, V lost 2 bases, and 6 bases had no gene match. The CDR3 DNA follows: TGTGCCAGCAGTTTAGTCGGGGGAGGGCACGAGCAGTACTTC. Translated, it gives CASSLVGGGHEQYF. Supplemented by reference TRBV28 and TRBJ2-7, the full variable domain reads DVKVTQSSRYLVKRTGEKVFLECVQDMDHENMFWYRQDPGLGLRLIYFSYDVKMKEKGDIPEGYSVSREKKERFSLILESASTNQTSMYLCASSLVGGGHEQYFGPGTRLTVT.

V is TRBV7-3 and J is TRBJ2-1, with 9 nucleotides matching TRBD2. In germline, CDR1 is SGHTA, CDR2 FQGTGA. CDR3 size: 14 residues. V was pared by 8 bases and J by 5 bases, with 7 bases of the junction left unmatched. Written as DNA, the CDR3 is TGTGCCAGCGCGACTCTAGCGGGAAACAATGAGCAGTTCTTC. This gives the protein CASATLAGNNEQFF.

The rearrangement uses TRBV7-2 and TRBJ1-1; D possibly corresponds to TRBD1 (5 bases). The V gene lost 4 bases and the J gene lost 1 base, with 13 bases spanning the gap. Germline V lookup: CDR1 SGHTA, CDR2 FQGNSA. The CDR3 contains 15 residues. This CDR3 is CASSWGGTGNTEAFF. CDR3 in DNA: TGTGCCAGCAGCTGGGGGGGGACGGGGAACACTGAAGCTTTCTTT.

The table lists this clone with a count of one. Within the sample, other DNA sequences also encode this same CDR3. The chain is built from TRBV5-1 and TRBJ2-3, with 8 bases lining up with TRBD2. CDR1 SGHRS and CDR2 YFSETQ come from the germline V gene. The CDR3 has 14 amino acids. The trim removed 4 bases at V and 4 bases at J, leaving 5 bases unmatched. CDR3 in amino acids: CASSLGGASDTQYF. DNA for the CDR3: TGCGCCAGCAGCCTCGGGGGGGCATCAGATACGCAGTATTTT.

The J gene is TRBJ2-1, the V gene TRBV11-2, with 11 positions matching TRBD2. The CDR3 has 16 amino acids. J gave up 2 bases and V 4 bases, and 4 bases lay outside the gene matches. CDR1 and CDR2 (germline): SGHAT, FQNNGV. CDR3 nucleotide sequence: TGTGCCAGCAGCTCCATGACTAGCGGGGCCTACAATGAGCAGTTCTTC. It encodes CASSSMTSGAYNEQFF.

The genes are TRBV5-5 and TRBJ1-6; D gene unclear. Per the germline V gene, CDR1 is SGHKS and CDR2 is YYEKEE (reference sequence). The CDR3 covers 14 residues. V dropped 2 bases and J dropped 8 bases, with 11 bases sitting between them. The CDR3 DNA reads TGTGCCAGCAGCTTCCGCGTCCCGGATTCACCCCTCCACTTT. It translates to CASSFRVPDSPLHF.

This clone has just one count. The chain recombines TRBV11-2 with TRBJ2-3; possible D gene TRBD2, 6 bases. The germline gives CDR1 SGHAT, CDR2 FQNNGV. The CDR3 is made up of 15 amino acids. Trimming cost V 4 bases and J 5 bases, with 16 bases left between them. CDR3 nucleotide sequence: TGTGCCAGCAGCTCCGTGGTAGCGGATGTAGATACGCAGTATTTT. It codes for CASSSVVADVDTQYF.

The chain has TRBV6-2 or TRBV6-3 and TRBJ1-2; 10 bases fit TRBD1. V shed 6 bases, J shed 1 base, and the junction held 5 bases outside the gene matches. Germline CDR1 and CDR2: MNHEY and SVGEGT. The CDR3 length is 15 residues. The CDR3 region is CASSTTGGGNYGYTF. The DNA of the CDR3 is TGTGCCAGCAGCACGACAGGGGGCGGTAACTATGGCTACACCTTC.

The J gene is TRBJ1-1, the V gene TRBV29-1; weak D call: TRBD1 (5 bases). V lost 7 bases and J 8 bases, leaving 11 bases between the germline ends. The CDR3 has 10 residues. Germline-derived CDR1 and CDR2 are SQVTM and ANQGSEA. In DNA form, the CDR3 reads TGCAGCGGGGAACAGGAAGAAGCTTTCTTT. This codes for CSGEQEEAFF.

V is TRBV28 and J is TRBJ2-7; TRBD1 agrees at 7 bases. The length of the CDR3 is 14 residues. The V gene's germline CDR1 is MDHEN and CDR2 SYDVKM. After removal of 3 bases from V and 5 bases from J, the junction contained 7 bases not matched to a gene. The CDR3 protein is CASSFGTVSDEQYF. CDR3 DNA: TGTGCCAGCAGTTTCGGGACAGTATCCGACGAGCAGTACTTC. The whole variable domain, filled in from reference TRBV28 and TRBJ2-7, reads DVKVTQSSRYLVKRTGEKVFLECVQDMDHENMFWYRQDPGLGLRLIYFSYDVKMKEKGDIPEGYSVSREKKERFSLILESASTNQTSMYLCASSFGTVSDEQYFGPGTRLTVT.

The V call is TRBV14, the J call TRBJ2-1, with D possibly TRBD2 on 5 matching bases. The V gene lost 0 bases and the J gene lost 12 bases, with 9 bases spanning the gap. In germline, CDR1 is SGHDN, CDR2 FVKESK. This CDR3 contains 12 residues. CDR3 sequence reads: CASSQDGIAQFF. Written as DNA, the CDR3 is TGTGCCAGCAGCCAAGACGGGATAGCGCAGTTCTTC.

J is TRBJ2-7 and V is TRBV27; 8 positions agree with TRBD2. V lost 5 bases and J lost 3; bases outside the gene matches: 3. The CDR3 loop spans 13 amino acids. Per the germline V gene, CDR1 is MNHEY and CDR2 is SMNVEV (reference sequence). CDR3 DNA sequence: TGTGCCAGCAGTAAGGGACTAGACTACGAGCAGTACTTC. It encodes CASSKGLDYEQYF.

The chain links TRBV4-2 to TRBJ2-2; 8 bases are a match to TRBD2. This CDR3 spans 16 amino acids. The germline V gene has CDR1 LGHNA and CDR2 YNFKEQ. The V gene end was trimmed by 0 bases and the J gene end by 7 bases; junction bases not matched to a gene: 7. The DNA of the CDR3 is TGTGCCAGCAGCCAAGATTTAGGACTAGCAGGCGGGGAGCTGTTTTTT. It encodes CASSQDLGLAGGELFF.

The DNA for the CDR3 is TGTGCCAGCAGCCTCAGACAGGGAGGCTCACCCCTCCACTTT. This translates into CASSLRQGGSPLHF. The genes are TRBV13 and TRBJ1-6; 7 bases are a match to TRBD1. Germline V gene data show CDR1 as PRHDT and CDR2 as FYEKMQ (reference sequence). The CDR3 covers 14 residues. The trim removed 5 bases at V and 10 bases at J, leaving 8 bases unmatched.

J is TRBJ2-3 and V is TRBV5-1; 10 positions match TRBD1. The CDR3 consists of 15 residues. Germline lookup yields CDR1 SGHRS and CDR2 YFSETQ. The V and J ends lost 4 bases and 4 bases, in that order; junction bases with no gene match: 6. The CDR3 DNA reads TGCGCCAGCAGCCAAGACAGGGGGCGTTCAGATACGCAGTATTTT. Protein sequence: CASSQDRGRSDTQYF.

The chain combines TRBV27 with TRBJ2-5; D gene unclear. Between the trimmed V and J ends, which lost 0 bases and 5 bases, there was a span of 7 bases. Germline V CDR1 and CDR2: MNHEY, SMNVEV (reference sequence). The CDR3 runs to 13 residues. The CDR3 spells CASSLSVLETQYF. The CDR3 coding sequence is TGTGCCAGCAGTTTATCGGTACTTGAGACCCAGTACTTC.

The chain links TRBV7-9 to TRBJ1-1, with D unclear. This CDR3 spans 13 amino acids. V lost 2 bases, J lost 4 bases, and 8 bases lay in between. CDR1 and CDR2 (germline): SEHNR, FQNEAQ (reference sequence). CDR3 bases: TGTGCCAGCAGCTTACTCTTAGGCACTGAAGCTTTCTTT. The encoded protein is CASSLLLGTEAFF.

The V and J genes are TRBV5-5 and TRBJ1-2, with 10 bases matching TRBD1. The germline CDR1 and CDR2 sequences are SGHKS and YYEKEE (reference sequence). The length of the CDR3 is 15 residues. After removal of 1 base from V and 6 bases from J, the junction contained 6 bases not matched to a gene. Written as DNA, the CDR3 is TGTGCCAGCAGCTTGTGGACAGGGGGATCGAATGGCTACACCTTC. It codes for CASSLWTGGSNGYTF.

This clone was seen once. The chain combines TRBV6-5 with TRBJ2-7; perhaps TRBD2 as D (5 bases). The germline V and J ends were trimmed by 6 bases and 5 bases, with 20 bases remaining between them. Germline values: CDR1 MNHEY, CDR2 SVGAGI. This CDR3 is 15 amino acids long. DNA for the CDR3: TGTGCCAGCAGCCGACTTAAAGAGGGAGCGAACGAGCAGTACTTC. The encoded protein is CASSRLKEGANEQYF.